Shown below are 17 T cell receptor beta chains from a single sample sequenced in a study of T-cell reconstitution after alpha-beta-depleted transplantation in children. The TCRbeta library incorporated unique molecular identifiers. One entry per CDR3 protein, called by TCRdb with MiXCR from the PCR reads. The data contain about 610,000 distinct CDR3 sequences, 8% to 11% of them singletons. The sample was PBMCs from the stem cell graft donor, taken from the stem cell graft. Source of these receptors: a human donor who donated a stem cell graft to a child with acute myeloid leukemia.

This clonotype was found a few times. This rearrangement joins TRBV20-1 to TRBJ2-4; perhaps TRBD1 as D (5 bases). The ends were cut back, 0 bases at V and 0 bases at J, with 15 bases in the middle. Germline CDR1 and CDR2: DFQATT and SNEGSKA (reference sequence). The CDR3 extends over 17 amino acids. CDR3 in amino acids: CSARDLQGELAKNIQYF. CDR3 DNA: TGCAGTGCTAGAGATCTTCAGGGTGAACTAGCCAAAAACATTCAGTACTTC.

The chain combines TRBV12-3 or TRBV12-4 with TRBJ2-7; D gene unclear. V was trimmed by 4 bases and J by 0 bases, leaving 13 bases between them. The CDR3 is 15 amino acids. This chain's CDR3 is CASSSLWGTSYEQYF. CDR3 coding DNA: TGTGCCAGCAGTTCCCTTTGGGGTACCTCCTACGAGCAGTACTTC.

In this sample, this clonotype turned up a few times. The chain links TRBV20-1 to TRBJ2-5; D unclear. Germline values: CDR1 DFQATT, CDR2 SNEGSKA (reference sequence). The CDR3 totals 13 residues. V gave up 3 bases and J gave up 2 bases, with 10 bases separating them. The CDR3 protein is CSASWVGQETQYF. Written as DNA, the CDR3 is TGCAGTGCTAGTTGGGTAGGGCAAGAGACCCAGTACTTC.

This clonotype was detected ten times or more. The CDR3 reads CASSLGGQYGYTF. As DNA, the CDR3 is TGTGCCAGCAGTTTAGGTGGCCAATATGGCTACACCTTC. V gene TRBV12-3 or TRBV12-4 combines with J gene TRBJ1-2; D ambiguous. The CDR3 spans 13 residues. Trimming shortened V by 1 base and J by 5 bases, and 8 bases separated the two germline ends.

The J gene is TRBJ2-1, the V gene TRBV30, with TRBD2 identical over 11 bases. The CDR3 loop spans 13 amino acids. Per the germline V gene, CDR1 is GTSNPN and CDR2 is SVGIG (reference sequence). Trimming at V came to 4 bases and at J to 4 bases, leaving 0 bases not matched to a gene. In DNA, the CDR3 is TGTGCCTGGACTAGCGGGGGGTACAATGAGCAGTTCTTC. Translating gives CAWTSGGYNEQFF.

This clonotype was detected only a few times. In DNA, the CDR3 is TGCGCCAGCGCACCCTTCGTAGATAATGAGCAGTTCTTC. Translation gives CASAPFVDNEQFF. This chain joins TRBV5-1 and TRBJ2-1, with D uncertain. The CDR3 is 13 amino acids. Trimming shortened V by 7 bases and J by 7 bases, and 15 bases separated the two germline ends. Germline V gives CDR1 SGHRS, CDR2 YFSETQ.

This clonotype was counted only a few times. The gene calls are TRBV20-1 and TRBJ2-3; 7 nucleotides line up with TRBD2. Germline CDR1 reads DFQATT; CDR2 reads SNEGSKA (reference sequence). The trim removed 3 bases at V and 0 bases at J, leaving 12 bases unmatched. This CDR3 contains 17 residues. The CDR3 DNA sequence: TGCAGTGCTAGCAGCCGGGAGGCTTTCCATAGCACAGATACGCAGTATTTT. The encoded protein is CSASSREAFHSTDTQYF.

The chain uses TRBV9 and TRBJ1-2, with 10 nucleotides matching TRBD1. Germline V gives CDR1 SGDLS, CDR2 YYNGEE. The CDR3 runs to 15 residues. With V trimmed by 0 bases and J by 1 base, 0 bases remained unmatched. The CDR3 is CASSVGDRGNYGYTF. CDR3 coding DNA: TGTGCCAGCAGCGTAGGGGACAGGGGTAACTATGGCTACACCTTC.

This clonotype was detected many times. The genes are TRBV20-1 and TRBJ2-1, with D perhaps matching TRBD2 (5 bases). The CDR3 is 12 amino acids. Germline V lookup: CDR1 DFQATT, CDR2 SNEGSKA (reference sequence). The CDR3 is CTARRPAGEQFF. CDR3 coding DNA: TGCACCGCTAGGCGGCCGGCGGGTGAGCAGTTCTTC.

This clonotype was observed a handful of times. The V call is TRBV10-3, the J call TRBJ2-1, with TRBD2 matching over 9 bases. CDR3 size: 14 residues. Trimming took 9 bases from V and 7 from J; bases not matched to a gene: 10. Germline CDR1 and CDR2: ENHRY and SYGVKD. The CDR3 nucleotides are TGTGCCATACGGGGGCGGGAGGGCCAGAATGAGCAGTTCTTC. Amino acid sequence: CAIRGREGQNEQFF.

DNA of the CDR3: TGTGCCAGCAGCCCTAGCGGGAGACTGGGCTACAATGAGCAGTTCTTC. Translation: CASSPSGRLGYNEQFF. The chain carries TRBV7-3 and TRBJ2-1, with 10 bases identical to TRBD2. Germline V gene lookup returns CDR1 SGHTA and CDR2 FQGTGA. The CDR3 totals 16 residues. The trim removed 5 bases at V and 3 bases at J, leaving 7 bases unmatched. The entire variable domain, with the rest obtained from reference TRBV7-3 and TRBJ2-1, is as follows: GAGVSQTPSNKVTEKGKYVELRCDPISGHTALYWYRQSLGQGPEFLIYFQGTGAADDSGLPNDRFFAVRPEGSVSTLKIQRTERGDSAVYLCASSPSGRLGYNEQFFGPGTRLTVL.

In this sample, this clonotype turned up a few times. This chain uses TRBV5-1 with TRBJ2-5; TRBD1 agrees at 7 bases. The CDR3 spans 13 residues. Germline values: CDR1 SGHRS, CDR2 YFSETQ. Unmatched junction bases numbered 7, after V lost 4 bases and J lost 7 bases. In DNA form, the CDR3 reads TGCGCCAGCAGCCTGGGGCGACAGGGGACCCAGTACTTC. Translating it yields CASSLGRQGTQYF.

This clonotype was recorded at least ten times. The J gene is TRBJ2-1, the V gene TRBV28; D remains unclear. CDR3 length equals 13 residues. The germline V gene encodes CDR1 MDHEN and CDR2 SYDVKM. V was trimmed by 2 bases and J by 9 bases, leaving 11 bases between them. CDR3 DNA: TGTGCCAGCAGTTTAGTACCCAACGGTGAGCAGTTCTTC. Its translation: CASSLVPNGEQFF. Full variable domain (rest looked up from reference TRBV28 and TRBJ2-1): DVKVTQSSRYLVKRTGEKVFLECVQDMDHENMFWYRQDPGLGLRLIYFSYDVKMKEKGDIPEGYSVSREKKERFSLILESASTNQTSMYLCASSLVPNGEQFFGPGTRLTVL.

This sequence joins TRBV11-2 and TRBJ2-3; D remains ambiguous. Germline-derived CDR1 and CDR2 are SGHAT and FQNNGV. V was cut by 3 bases and J by 2 bases, with 12 bases left in between. CDR3 size: 15 residues. The CDR3 loop is CASSFAAANTDTQYF. As DNA, the CDR3 is TGTGCCAGCAGCTTTGCGGCGGCAAACACAGATACGCAGTATTTT.

This clonotype was seen a few times. The chain couples TRBV6-1 to TRBJ2-2, with TRBD1 matching 7 bases. CDR1 is MNHNS, CDR2 SASEGT, per germline. V shed 6 bases, J shed 7 bases, and the junction held 5 bases outside the gene matches. The CDR3 extends over 13 amino acids. The CDR3 loop is CASRKGAGGELFF. DNA for the CDR3: TGTGCCAGCAGGAAGGGGGCGGGCGGGGAGCTGTTTTTT.

The table lists this clonotype with a few counts. This sequence joins TRBV20-1 and TRBJ2-3; 9 bases are shared with TRBD1. CDR3 length equals 16 residues. The V gene end was trimmed by 3 bases and the J gene end by 5 bases; junction bases not matched to a gene: 12. The germline V gene encodes CDR1 DFQATT and CDR2 SNEGSKA (reference sequence). In nucleotides, the CDR3 is TGCAGTGCTAGGCCCCGGGACAGGGTGTATTTAGATACGCAGTATTTT. It is translated as CSARPRDRVYLDTQYF.

The V and J genes are TRBV29-1 and TRBJ2-4, with 11 bases identical to TRBD2. The trim removed 6 bases at V and 6 bases at J, leaving 4 bases unmatched. The CDR3 extends over 13 amino acids. Germline lookup yields CDR1 SQVTM and CDR2 ANQGSEA. The CDR3 protein is CSVDGLAGNIQYF. The CDR3 region has the DNA TGCAGCGTCGACGGACTAGCGGGAAACATTCAGTACTTC.